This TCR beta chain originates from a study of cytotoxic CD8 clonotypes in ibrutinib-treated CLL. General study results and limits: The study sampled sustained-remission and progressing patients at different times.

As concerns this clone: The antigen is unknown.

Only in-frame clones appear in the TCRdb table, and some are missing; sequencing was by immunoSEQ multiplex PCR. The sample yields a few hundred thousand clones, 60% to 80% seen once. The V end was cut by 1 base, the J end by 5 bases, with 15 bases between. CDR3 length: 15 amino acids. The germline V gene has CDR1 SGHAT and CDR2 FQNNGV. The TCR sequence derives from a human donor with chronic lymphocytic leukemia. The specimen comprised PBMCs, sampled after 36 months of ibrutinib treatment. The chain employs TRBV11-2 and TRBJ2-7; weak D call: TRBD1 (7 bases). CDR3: CASSLGPEGANEQYF. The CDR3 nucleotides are TGTGCCAGCAGCTTAGGACCGGAGGGGGCCAACGAGCAGTACTTC.